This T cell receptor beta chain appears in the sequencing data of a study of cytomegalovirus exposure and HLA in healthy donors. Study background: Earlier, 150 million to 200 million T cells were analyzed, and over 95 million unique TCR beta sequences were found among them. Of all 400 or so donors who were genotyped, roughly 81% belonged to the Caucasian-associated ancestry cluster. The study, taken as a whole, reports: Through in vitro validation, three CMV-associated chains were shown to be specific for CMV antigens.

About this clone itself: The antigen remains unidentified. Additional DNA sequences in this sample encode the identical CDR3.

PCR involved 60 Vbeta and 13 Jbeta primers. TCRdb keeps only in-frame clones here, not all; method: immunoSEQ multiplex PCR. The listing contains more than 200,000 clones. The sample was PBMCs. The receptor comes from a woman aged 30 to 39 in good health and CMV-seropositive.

CDR3 nucleotides: TGCGCCAGCAGTCCCGACAGGTTAACTACGAGGCAGTACTTC. As protein: CASSPDRLTTRQYF. This chain uses TRBV10-1 with TRBJ2-7; a weak D match, TRBD1 (6 bases). The CDR3 sequence is 14 residues long. The V gene lost 5 bases and the J gene lost 9 bases, with 20 bases spanning the gap. Germline V gene data show CDR1 as WNHNN and CDR2 as SYGVQD (reference sequence).